This TCR beta chain was recorded in a study of cytomegalovirus exposure and HLA in healthy donors. The V and J ends lost 4 bases and 1 base respectively, with 7 bases between them. The germline V gene has CDR1 LNHNV and CDR2 YYDKDF (reference sequence). The CDR3 runs 14 residues. PCR involved 60 Vbeta and 13 Jbeta primers. This table comes from immunoSEQ multiplex PCR, and its TCRdb copy is limited to in-frame clones, with some not included. This sample yields 150,000 to 200,000 clones, of which about three quarters are seen a single time; around 2% belongs to the top ten. Source material: PBMCs. The chain couples TRBV15 to TRBJ2-2; D is possibly TRBD1 (5 bases). The TCR sequence derives from a female donor in good health and CMV-seronegative. This chain's CDR3 is CATSMTVNTGELFF. Here the CDR3 DNA reads TGTGCCACCAGCATGACAGTGAACACCGGGGAGCTGTTTTTT.